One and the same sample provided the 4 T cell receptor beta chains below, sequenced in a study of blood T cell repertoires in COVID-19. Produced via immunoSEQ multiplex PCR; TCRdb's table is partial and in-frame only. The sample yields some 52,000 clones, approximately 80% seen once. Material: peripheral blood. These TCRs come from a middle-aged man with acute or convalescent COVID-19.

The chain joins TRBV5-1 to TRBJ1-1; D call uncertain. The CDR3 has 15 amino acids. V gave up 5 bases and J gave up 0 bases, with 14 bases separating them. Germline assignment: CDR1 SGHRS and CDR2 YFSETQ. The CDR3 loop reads CASSLNPYMNTEAFF. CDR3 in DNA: TGCGCCAGCAGTTTGAACCCATACATGAACACTGAAGCTTTCTTT.

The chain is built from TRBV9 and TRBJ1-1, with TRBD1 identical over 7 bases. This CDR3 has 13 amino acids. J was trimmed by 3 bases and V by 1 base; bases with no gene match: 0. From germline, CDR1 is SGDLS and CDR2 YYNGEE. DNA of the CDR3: TGTGCCAGCAGCGTACAGGGGGACACTGAAGCTTTCTTT. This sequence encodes CASSVQGDTEAFF.

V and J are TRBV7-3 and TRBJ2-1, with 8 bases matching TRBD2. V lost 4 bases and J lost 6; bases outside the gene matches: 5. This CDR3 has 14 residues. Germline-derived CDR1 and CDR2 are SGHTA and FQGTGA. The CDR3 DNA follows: TGTGCCAGCAGCTCAGGACTAGCATCCAATGAGCAGTTCTTC. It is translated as CASSSGLASNEQFF.

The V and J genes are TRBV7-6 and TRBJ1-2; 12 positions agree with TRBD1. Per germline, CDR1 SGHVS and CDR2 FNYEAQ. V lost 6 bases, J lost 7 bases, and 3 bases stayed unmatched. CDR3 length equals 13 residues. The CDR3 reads CASRGQGARGYTF. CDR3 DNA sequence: TGTGCCAGCAGGGGACAGGGGGCTCGTGGCTACACCTTC. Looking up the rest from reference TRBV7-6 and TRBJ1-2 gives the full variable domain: GAGVSQSPRYKVTKRGQDVALRCDPISGHVSLYWYRQALGQGPEFLTYFNYEAQQDKSGLPNDRFSAERPEGSISTLTIQRTEQRDSAMYRCASRGQGARGYTFGSGTRLTVV.